This T cell receptor beta chain was documented in a study of cytomegalovirus exposure and HLA in healthy donors. Study-level background: A prior analysis found 117 million unique TCR beta sequences from around 180 million T cells.

This clone was observed a handful of times. It was with 60 Vbeta and 13 Jbeta primers that the PCR ran. This table comes from immunoSEQ multiplex PCR, and its TCRdb copy is limited to in-frame clones, with some not included. The table records 90,000 to 120,000 clones, roughly 80% of them present only once. This TCR derives from a man in his thirties or forties in good health and CMV-seropositive. Sequencing used PBMCs.

This chain's CDR3 is CASSVGAVENEKLFF. CDR3 bases: TGTGCCAGCAGCGTAGGGGCTGTTGAGAATGAAAAACTGTTTTTT. The chain employs TRBV9 and TRBJ1-4, with D hard to call. The CDR3 has 15 amino acids. V dropped 0 bases and J dropped 5 bases, with 11 bases sitting between them. Germline V lookup: CDR1 SGDLS, CDR2 YYNGEE.